The table lists the clone carrying this T cell receptor beta chain with a few counts. Antigen unknown. V was pared by 1 base and J by 1 base, with 15 bases between. The CDR3 runs 17 residues. From germline, CDR1 is MGHRA and CDR2 YSYEKL. This record belongs to a study of T cells after yellow fever vaccination. Study outcomes and limitations: Abundant clonotypes from the bulk population could have been carried over as contaminants into FACS-sorted repertoires.

TCRdb re-derived calls from the 5' RACE reads in MiXCR, one entry per CDR3 protein. The profile shows about 210,000 distinct CDR3 sequences, approximately 6.3% of them singletons. The rearrangement uses TRBV4-1 and TRBJ2-3; D is possibly TRBD1 or TRBD2 (5 bases each). The sample in question was CD4+ T cells sorted from PBMCs, obtained on the day of the yellow fever booster vaccination. The sequence was collected from a man between 25 and 39 years old who received the YFV17D yellow fever vaccine. The CDR3 is CASSQVMRQRGTDTQYF. CDR3 DNA sequence: TGCGCCAGCAGCCAAGTTATGAGACAGAGGGGCACAGATACGCAGTATTTT.